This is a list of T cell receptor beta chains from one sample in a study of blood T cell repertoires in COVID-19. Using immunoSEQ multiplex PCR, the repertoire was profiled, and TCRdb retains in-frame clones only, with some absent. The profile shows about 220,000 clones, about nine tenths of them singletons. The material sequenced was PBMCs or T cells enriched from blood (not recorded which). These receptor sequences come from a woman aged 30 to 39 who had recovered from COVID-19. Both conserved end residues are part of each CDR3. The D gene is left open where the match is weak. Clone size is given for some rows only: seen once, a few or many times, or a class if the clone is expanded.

cdr3_nt: TGTGCCAGCTCACCCCAAAACAGGGCCCCCAGCCAGCCCCAGCATTTT
cdr3_aa: CASSPQNRAPSQPQHF
clone_size: -
d_call: -
v_call: TRBV18
j_call: TRBJ1-5

cdr3_nt: TGCGCCAGCGTGGCGGGCCCTTCCCGGGGAACTGAAGCTTTCTTT
cdr3_aa: CASVAGPSRGTEAFF
clone_size: -
d_call: -
v_call: TRBV5-1
j_call: TRBJ1-1

cdr3_nt: TGTGCCAGCAGTGAAACGTGGAGGGACTCCAACTCTGGGGCCAACGTCCTGACTTTC
cdr3_aa: CASSETWRDSNSGANVLTF
clone_size: -
d_call: -
v_call: TRBV6-1
j_call: TRBJ2-6

cdr3_nt: TGTGCCAGCAGTTACAGGGGGCTAAGCAATCAGCCCCAGCATTTT
cdr3_aa: CASSYRGLSNQPQHF
clone_size: -
d_call: TRBD1
v_call: TRBV6-2/TRBV6-3
j_call: TRBJ1-5

cdr3_nt: TGTGCTAGTGGTTTGGTACTAGCGGGGACCTACGAGCAGTACTTC
cdr3_aa: CASGLVLAGTYEQYF
clone_size: once
d_call: TRBD2
v_call: TRBV12-5
j_call: TRBJ2-7

cdr3_nt: TGTGCCAGCAGCCAAGCGACACGTCGGGGTGATGGCTACACCTTC
cdr3_aa: CASSQATRRGDGYTF
clone_size: -
d_call: -
v_call: TRBV3-1/TRBV3-2
j_call: TRBJ1-2

cdr3_nt: TGTGCCACCAGTGATGGTACAGCAAATCAGCCCCAGCATTTT
cdr3_aa: CATSDGTANQPQHF
clone_size: -
d_call: -
v_call: TRBV24-1
j_call: TRBJ1-5

cdr3_nt: TGTGCCAGCAGCTTGGACGGGGTTGGAAACACCATATATTTT
cdr3_aa: CASSLDGVGNTIYF
clone_size: -
d_call: -
v_call: TRBV5-4
j_call: TRBJ1-3

cdr3_nt: TGTGCCAGCAAGCAAGAGTTGCGGGTTGGAAACACCATATATTTT
cdr3_aa: CASKQELRVGNTIYF
clone_size: -
d_call: -
v_call: TRBV21-1
j_call: TRBJ1-3

cdr3_nt: TGTGCCAGCAGCTTAGCGACCGGAGACAATGAGCAGTTCTTC
cdr3_aa: CASSLATGDNEQFF
clone_size: -
d_call: -
v_call: TRBV7-6
j_call: TRBJ2-1

cdr3_nt: TGTGCCAGCACCAATTTTTTGGGACAGGCGAGCAATCAGCCCCAGCATTTT
cdr3_aa: CASTNFLGQASNQPQHF
clone_size: -
d_call: TRBD1
v_call: TRBV7-9
j_call: TRBJ1-5

cdr3_nt: TGTGCCAGTAGTATTTCTGCACTCGAGCAGTTCTTC
cdr3_aa: CASSISALEQFF
clone_size: once
d_call: -
v_call: TRBV19
j_call: TRBJ2-1

cdr3_nt: TGTGCCAGCAGTGACTCGGAGGTTTCACCCCTCCACTTT
cdr3_aa: CASSDSEVSPLHF
clone_size: few
d_call: -
v_call: TRBV6-4
j_call: TRBJ1-6

cdr3_nt: TGCGCCAGCAGTCGTGACACGACCTACGAGCAGTACTTC
cdr3_aa: CASSRDTTYEQYF
clone_size: -
d_call: -
v_call: TRBV4-3
j_call: TRBJ2-7

cdr3_nt: TGTGCCAGCAATGGGGGGGCGGAGGGCTACACCTTC
cdr3_aa: CASNGGAEGYTF
clone_size: -
d_call: -
v_call: TRBV2
j_call: TRBJ1-2

cdr3_nt: TGTGCCAGCAGTTACGCCTACGGGGGGACTGAAGCTTTCTTT
cdr3_aa: CASSYAYGGTEAFF
clone_size: once
d_call: -
v_call: TRBV6-2/TRBV6-3
j_call: TRBJ1-1

cdr3_nt: TGTGCCAGCAGCACCGGGACAGGGGAAGACTATGGCTACACCTTC
cdr3_aa: CASSTGTGEDYGYTF
clone_size: -
d_call: TRBD1
v_call: TRBV27
j_call: TRBJ1-2

cdr3_nt: TGTGCCAGCAGTGAATATATCTATAGCAATCAGCCCCAGCATTTT
cdr3_aa: CASSEYIYSNQPQHF
clone_size: -
d_call: -
v_call: TRBV2
j_call: TRBJ1-5

cdr3_nt: TGCAGCGTTGAGGTTTCCGGGACAGGGCTGGAGACCCAGTACTTC
cdr3_aa: CSVEVSGTGLETQYF
clone_size: -
d_call: TRBD1
v_call: TRBV29-1
j_call: TRBJ2-5

cdr3_nt: TGTGCCAGCGCTAGGGGCGGGGAGCTGTTTTTT
cdr3_aa: CASARGGELFF
clone_size: -
d_call: -
v_call: TRBV5-6
j_call: TRBJ2-2

cdr3_nt: TGTGCCAGTTACAGGGGGCGAACTAGCAGGCCAAACAATGAGCAGTTCTTC
cdr3_aa: CASYRGRTSRPNNEQFF
clone_size: -
d_call: TRBD1
v_call: TRBV2
j_call: TRBJ2-1

cdr3_nt: TGTGCCAGCAGCCAAAACTCGAACACTGAAGCTTTCTTT
cdr3_aa: CASSQNSNTEAFF
clone_size: -
d_call: -
v_call: TRBV14
j_call: TRBJ1-1

cdr3_nt: TGTGCCAGCAGCCGGACGGGACAGGGAGGCCTGAACACTGAAGCTTTCTTT
cdr3_aa: CASSRTGQGGLNTEAFF
clone_size: -
d_call: TRBD1
v_call: TRBV7-9
j_call: TRBJ1-1

cdr3_nt: TGTGCCAGCAGCCAAGATAGAGGACTAGCATTCACAGATACGCAGTATTTT
cdr3_aa: CASSQDRGLAFTDTQYF
clone_size: -
d_call: TRBD2
v_call: TRBV3-1/TRBV3-2
j_call: TRBJ2-3

cdr3_nt: TGTGCCAGCAGCGGGCAGGGGGCGAATTCACCCCTCCACTTT
cdr3_aa: CASSGQGANSPLHF
clone_size: few
d_call: TRBD1
v_call: TRBV27
j_call: TRBJ1-6

cdr3_nt: TGTGCCAGCAGCTCAGGGGGATCCGGGGAGCTGTTTTTT
cdr3_aa: CASSSGGSGELFF
clone_size: -
d_call: TRBD1
v_call: TRBV7-9
j_call: TRBJ2-2

cdr3_nt: TGTGCCAGCAGTGAAGCCCAGCGGGGGGGCCTCGGTCAGTTCTTC
cdr3_aa: CASSEAQRGGLGQFF
clone_size: -
d_call: TRBD2
v_call: TRBV28
j_call: TRBJ2-1

cdr3_nt: TGCGCCAGCAGCTTGACAGGTTGGAGCTCTGGAAACACCATATATTTT
cdr3_aa: CASSLTGWSSGNTIYF
clone_size: -
d_call: -
v_call: TRBV5-1
j_call: TRBJ1-3

cdr3_nt: TGTGCCAGCAGGCGGAGACCTAGCGGGGGGTTACCTAGCTCCTACAATGAGCAGTTCTTC
cdr3_aa: CASRRRPSGGLPSSYNEQFF
clone_size: -
d_call: TRBD2
v_call: TRBV2
j_call: TRBJ2-1

cdr3_nt: TGTGCCAGCAGCTTCGGGGAACGCGAGCAGTACTTC
cdr3_aa: CASSFGEREQYF
clone_size: few
d_call: -
v_call: TRBV5-6
j_call: TRBJ2-7

cdr3_nt: TGTGCCAGCAGCCAAGGGACTAGTTTGTCAGATACGCAGTATTTT
cdr3_aa: CASSQGTSLSDTQYF
clone_size: -
d_call: TRBD2
v_call: TRBV3-1/TRBV3-2
j_call: TRBJ2-3

cdr3_nt: TGTGCCAGCAGTTACGGAGGGCAGGGGGCAGTAGGGGAGCAGTACTTC
cdr3_aa: CASSYGGQGAVGEQYF
clone_size: once
d_call: TRBD1
v_call: TRBV6-5
j_call: TRBJ2-7

cdr3_nt: TGTGCCAGCTCACCATGGACTAGCGGTGCTAGCACAGATACGCAGTATTTT
cdr3_aa: CASSPWTSGASTDTQYF
clone_size: -
d_call: TRBD2
v_call: TRBV18
j_call: TRBJ2-3

cdr3_nt: TGTGCCAGCAAACCGGGACTTTCCACAGATACGCAGTATTTT
cdr3_aa: CASKPGLSTDTQYF
clone_size: -
d_call: -
v_call: TRBV6-5
j_call: TRBJ2-3

cdr3_nt: TGCGCCAGCAGCCAAGACAGGACAGGGGACAATCAGCCCCAGCATTTT
cdr3_aa: CASSQDRTGDNQPQHF
clone_size: -
d_call: TRBD1
v_call: TRBV4-3
j_call: TRBJ1-5

cdr3_nt: TGTGCCAGCAGACAAGACAGGGGCAGCGAAAAACTGTTTTTT
cdr3_aa: CASRQDRGSEKLFF
clone_size: -
d_call: TRBD1
v_call: TRBV7-2
j_call: TRBJ1-4

cdr3_nt: TGTGCCAGTAGTATAAAGGGGGCTCGGAACACTGAAGCTTTCTTT
cdr3_aa: CASSIKGARNTEAFF
clone_size: -
d_call: TRBD1
v_call: TRBV19
j_call: TRBJ1-1

cdr3_nt: TGTGCCAGCAGTGAGGGGGGGTCCTATGGCTACACCTTC
cdr3_aa: CASSEGGSYGYTF
clone_size: -
d_call: -
v_call: TRBV2
j_call: TRBJ1-2

cdr3_nt: TGTGCCAGCAGCGACCAGGGGTGGGCCGGCGGGGATACGCAGTATTTT
cdr3_aa: CASSDQGWAGGDTQYF
clone_size: few
d_call: -
v_call: TRBV7-9
j_call: TRBJ2-3

cdr3_nt: TGTGCCAGCACCCCAGGACTAGCGAGTCGTACTAGCACAGATACGCAGTATTTT
cdr3_aa: CASTPGLASRTSTDTQYF
clone_size: -
d_call: TRBD2
v_call: TRBV6-2/TRBV6-3
j_call: TRBJ2-3

cdr3_nt: TGTGCCAGTAGCTTACGACTAGCTGTGAGGGCAGATACGCAGTATTTT
cdr3_aa: CASSLRLAVRADTQYF
clone_size: -
d_call: TRBD2
v_call: TRBV19
j_call: TRBJ2-3

cdr3_nt: TGTGCCAGTAGTATAGGGACAGCCACAGATACGCAGTATTTT
cdr3_aa: CASSIGTATDTQYF
clone_size: -
d_call: -
v_call: TRBV19
j_call: TRBJ2-3

cdr3_nt: TGTGCCAGCAGCGCCGGACAGGCCCCTCAAGAGACCCAGTACTTC
cdr3_aa: CASSAGQAPQETQYF
clone_size: -
d_call: TRBD1
v_call: TRBV7-2
j_call: TRBJ2-5

cdr3_nt: TGTGCCAGCAGCTTGGAAATGGCACAGATTAGTTACTATGGCTACACCTTC
cdr3_aa: CASSLEMAQISYYGYTF
clone_size: -
d_call: -
v_call: TRBV5-4
j_call: TRBJ1-2

cdr3_nt: TGTGCCAGCAGCTTAGCCGCAGGGGCTGGAAACACCATATATTTT
cdr3_aa: CASSLAAGAGNTIYF
clone_size: once
d_call: -
v_call: TRBV13
j_call: TRBJ1-3

cdr3_nt: TGTGCCAGCAGACCACGGGACAGGGCTTACGAGCAGTACTTC
cdr3_aa: CASRPRDRAYEQYF
clone_size: -
d_call: TRBD1
v_call: TRBV6-5
j_call: TRBJ2-7

cdr3_nt: TGTGCCAGCAGCCAAGACTGGAGTTTGCCCCAGCATTTT
cdr3_aa: CASSQDWSLPQHF
clone_size: once
d_call: -
v_call: TRBV3-1/TRBV3-2
j_call: TRBJ1-5

cdr3_nt: TGTGCCAGCAGCGTAGGGGGCCTATCCTACGAGCAGTACTTC
cdr3_aa: CASSVGGLSYEQYF
clone_size: -
d_call: -
v_call: TRBV9
j_call: TRBJ2-7